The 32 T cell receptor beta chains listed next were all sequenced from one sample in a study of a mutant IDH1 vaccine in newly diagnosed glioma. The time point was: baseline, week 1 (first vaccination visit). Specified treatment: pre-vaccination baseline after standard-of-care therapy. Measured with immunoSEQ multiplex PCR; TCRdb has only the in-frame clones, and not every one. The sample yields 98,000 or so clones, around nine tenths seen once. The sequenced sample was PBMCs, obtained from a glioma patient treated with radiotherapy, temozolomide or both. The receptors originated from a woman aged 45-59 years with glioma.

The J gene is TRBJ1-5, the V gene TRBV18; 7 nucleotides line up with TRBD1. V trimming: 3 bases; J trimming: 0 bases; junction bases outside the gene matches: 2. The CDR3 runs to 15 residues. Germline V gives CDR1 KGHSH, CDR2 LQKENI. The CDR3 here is CASSPGQNSNQPQHF. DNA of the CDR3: TGTGCCAGCTCACCGGGACAGAATAGCAATCAGCCCCAGCATTTT.

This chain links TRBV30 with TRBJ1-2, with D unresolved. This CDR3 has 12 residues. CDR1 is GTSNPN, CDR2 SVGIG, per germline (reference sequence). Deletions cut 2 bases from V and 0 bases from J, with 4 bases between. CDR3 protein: CAWSIANYGYTF. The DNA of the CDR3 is TGTGCCTGGAGTATCGCTAACTATGGCTACACCTTC.

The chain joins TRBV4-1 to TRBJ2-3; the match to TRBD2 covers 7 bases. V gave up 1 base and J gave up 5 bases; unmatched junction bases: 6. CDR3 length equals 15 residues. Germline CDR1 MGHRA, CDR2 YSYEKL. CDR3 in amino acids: CASSQVSGYRDTQYF. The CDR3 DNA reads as TGCGCCAGCAGCCAAGTTAGCGGGTATAGAGATACGCAGTATTTT.

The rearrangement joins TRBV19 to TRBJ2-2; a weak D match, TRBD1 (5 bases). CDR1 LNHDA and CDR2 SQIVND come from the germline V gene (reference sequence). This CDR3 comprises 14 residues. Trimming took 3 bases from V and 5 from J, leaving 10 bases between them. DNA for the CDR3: TGTGCCAGTAGTATGAAGGGGTGGACCGGGGAGCTGTTTTTT. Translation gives CASSMKGWTGELFF.

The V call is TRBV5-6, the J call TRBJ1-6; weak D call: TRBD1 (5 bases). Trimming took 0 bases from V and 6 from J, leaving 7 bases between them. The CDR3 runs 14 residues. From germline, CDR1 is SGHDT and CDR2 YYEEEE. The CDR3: CASSLGQTNSPLHF. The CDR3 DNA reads TGTGCCAGCAGCTTGGGACAGACTAATTCACCCCTCCACTTT.

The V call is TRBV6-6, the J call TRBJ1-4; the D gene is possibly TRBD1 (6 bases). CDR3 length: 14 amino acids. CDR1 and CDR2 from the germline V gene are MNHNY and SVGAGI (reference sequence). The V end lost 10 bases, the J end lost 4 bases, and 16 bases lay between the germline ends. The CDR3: CATCPGTYNEKLFF. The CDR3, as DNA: TGTGCCACCTGTCCCGGGACATATAATGAAAAACTGTTTTTT.

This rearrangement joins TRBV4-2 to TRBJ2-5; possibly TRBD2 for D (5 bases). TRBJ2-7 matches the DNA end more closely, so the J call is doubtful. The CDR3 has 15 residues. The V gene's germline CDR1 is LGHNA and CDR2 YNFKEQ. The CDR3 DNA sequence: TGTGCCAGCAGCCAAGAGCGGGTAGGTACGCGCGAGCAGTACTTC. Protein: CASSQERVGTREQYF.

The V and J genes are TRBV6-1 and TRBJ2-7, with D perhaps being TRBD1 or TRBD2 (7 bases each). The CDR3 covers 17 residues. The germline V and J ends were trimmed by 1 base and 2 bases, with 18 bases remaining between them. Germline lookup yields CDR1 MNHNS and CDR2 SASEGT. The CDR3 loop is CASSEVEGASGTYEQYF. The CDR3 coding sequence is TGTGCCAGCAGTGAAGTTGAGGGGGCTAGCGGTACCTACGAGCAGTACTTC.

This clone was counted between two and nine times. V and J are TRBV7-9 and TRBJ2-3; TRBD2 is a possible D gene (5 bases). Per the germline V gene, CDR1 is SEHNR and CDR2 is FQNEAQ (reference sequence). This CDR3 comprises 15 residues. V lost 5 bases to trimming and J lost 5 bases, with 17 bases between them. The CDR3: CASSPGGLALDTQYF. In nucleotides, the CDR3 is TGTGCCAGCAGCCCCGGTGGGCTAGCCCTAGATACGCAGTATTTT.

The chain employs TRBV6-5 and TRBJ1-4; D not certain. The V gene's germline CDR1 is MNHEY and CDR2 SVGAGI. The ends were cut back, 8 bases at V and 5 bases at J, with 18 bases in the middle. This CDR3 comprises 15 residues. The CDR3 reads CASLTWTAGNEKLFF. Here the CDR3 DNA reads TGTGCCAGCTTGACATGGACGGCTGGGAATGAAAAACTGTTTTTT.

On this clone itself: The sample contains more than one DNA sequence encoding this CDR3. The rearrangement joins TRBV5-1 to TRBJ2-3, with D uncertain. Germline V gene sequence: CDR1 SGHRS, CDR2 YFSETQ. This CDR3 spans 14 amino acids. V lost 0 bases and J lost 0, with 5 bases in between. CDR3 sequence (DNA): TGCGCCAGCAGCTTGGAAACTAGCACAGATACGCAGTATTTT. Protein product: CASSLETSTDTQYF.

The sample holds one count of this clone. The DNA for the CDR3 is TGTGCCAGCAGTTTGGGACTAGCGACCCGGGATACGCAGTATTTT. The encoded protein is CASSLGLATRDTQYF. This chain links TRBV7-2 with TRBJ2-3; 10 bases match TRBD2. Germline V CDR1 and CDR2: SGHTA, FQGNSA. This CDR3 comprises 15 residues. The V segment lost 6 bases and the J segment 6 bases; nucleotides outside the gene matches: 9.

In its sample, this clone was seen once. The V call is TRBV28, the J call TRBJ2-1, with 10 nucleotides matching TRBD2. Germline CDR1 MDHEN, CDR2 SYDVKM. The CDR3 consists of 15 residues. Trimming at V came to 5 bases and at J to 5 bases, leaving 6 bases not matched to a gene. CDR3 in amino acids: CASSPWTSGDNEQFF. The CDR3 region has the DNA TGTGCCAGCAGTCCCTGGACTAGCGGAGACAATGAGCAGTTCTTC.

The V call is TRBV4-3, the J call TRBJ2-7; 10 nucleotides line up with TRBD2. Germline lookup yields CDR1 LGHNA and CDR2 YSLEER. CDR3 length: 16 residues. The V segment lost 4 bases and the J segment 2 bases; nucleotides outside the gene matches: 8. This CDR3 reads CASSPMRLAGTYEQYF. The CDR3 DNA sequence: TGCGCCAGCAGCCCGATGAGACTAGCGGGTACCTACGAGCAGTACTTC.

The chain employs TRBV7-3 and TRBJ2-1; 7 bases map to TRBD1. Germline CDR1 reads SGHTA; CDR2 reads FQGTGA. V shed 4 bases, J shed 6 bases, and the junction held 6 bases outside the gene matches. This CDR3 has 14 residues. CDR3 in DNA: TGTGCCAGCAGCTCCCGACAGGGTTTCAATGAGCAGTTCTTC. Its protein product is CASSSRQGFNEQFF. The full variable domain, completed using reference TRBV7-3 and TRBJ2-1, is GAGVSQTPSNKVTEKGKYVELRCDPISGHTALYWYRQSLGQGPEFLIYFQGTGAADDSGLPNDRFFAVRPEGSVSTLKIQRTERGDSAVYLCASSSRQGFNEQFFGPGTRLTVL.

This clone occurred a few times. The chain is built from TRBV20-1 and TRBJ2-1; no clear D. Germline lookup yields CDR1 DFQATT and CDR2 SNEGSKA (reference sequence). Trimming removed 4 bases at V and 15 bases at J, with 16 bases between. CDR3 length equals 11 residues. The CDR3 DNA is TGCAGTGCTATCAGGCGAGATTTACTGTTCTTC. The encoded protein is CSAIRRDLLFF.

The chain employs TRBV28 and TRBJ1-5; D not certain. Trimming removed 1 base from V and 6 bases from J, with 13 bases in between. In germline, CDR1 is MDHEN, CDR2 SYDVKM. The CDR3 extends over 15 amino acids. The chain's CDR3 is CASSLSSGIGQPQHF. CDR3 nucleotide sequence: TGTGCCAGCAGTTTATCCTCGGGGATAGGTCAGCCCCAGCATTTT.

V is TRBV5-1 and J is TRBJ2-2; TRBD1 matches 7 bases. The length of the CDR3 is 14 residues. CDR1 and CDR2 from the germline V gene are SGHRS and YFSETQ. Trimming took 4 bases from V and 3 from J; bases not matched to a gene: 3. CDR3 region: CASSPTGDTGELFF. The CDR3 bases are TGCGCCAGCAGCCCTACAGGGGACACCGGGGAGCTGTTTTTT.

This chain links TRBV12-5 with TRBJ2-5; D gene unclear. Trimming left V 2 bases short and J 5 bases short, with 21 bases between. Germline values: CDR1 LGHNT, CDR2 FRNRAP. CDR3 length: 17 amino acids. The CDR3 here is CASGLFVGTATLETQYF. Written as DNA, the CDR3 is TGTGCTAGTGGTTTGTTTGTGGGTACAGCAACTCTGGAGACCCAGTACTTC. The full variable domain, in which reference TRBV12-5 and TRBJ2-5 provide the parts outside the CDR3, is DARVTQTPRHKVTEMGQEVTMRCQPILGHNTVFWYRQTMMQGLELLAYFRNRAPLDDSGMPKDRFSAEMPDATLATLKIQPSEPRDSAVYFCASGLFVGTATLETQYFGPGTRLLVL.

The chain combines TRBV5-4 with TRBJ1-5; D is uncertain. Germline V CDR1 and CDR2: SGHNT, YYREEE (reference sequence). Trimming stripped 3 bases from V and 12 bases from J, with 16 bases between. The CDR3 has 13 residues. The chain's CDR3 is CASSSPGLGIQHF. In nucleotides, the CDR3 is TGTGCCAGCAGCTCCCCTGGTTTGGGGATCCAGCATTTT. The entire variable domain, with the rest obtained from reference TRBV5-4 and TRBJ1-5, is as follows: ETGVTQSPTHLIKTRGQQVTLRCSSQSGHNTVSWYQQALGQGPQFIFQYYREEENGRGNFPPRFSGLQFPNYSSELNVNALELDDSALYLCASSSPGLGIQHFGDGTRLSIL.

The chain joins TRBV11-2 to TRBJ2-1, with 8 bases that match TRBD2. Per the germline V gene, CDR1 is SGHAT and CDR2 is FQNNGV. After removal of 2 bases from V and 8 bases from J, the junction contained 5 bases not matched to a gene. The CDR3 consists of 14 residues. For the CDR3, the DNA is TGTGCCAGCAGCTTAACCGGGAGGGGCGATGAGCAGTTCTTC. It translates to CASSLTGRGDEQFF.

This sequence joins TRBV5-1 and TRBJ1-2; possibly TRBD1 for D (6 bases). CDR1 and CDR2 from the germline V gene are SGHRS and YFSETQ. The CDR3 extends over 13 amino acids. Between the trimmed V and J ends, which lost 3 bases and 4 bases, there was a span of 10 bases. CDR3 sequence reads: CASSWDKSYGYTF. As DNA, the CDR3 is TGCGCCAGCAGCTGGGACAAAAGCTATGGCTACACCTTC.

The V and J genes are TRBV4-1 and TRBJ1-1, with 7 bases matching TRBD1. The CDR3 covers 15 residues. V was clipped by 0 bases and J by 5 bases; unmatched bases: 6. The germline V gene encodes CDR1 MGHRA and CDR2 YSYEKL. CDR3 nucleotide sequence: TGCGCCAGCAGCCAAGACCGCAGGGGGGGTACTGAAGCTTTCTTT. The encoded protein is CASSQDRRGGTEAFF.

The CDR3 DNA is TGTGCCAGCAGAACCGGGACACCGAATTCACCCCTCCACTTT. It is translated as CASRTGTPNSPLHF. The rearrangement links TRBV28 to TRBJ1-6; tentative D call: TRBD1 (6 bases). This CDR3 is built from 14 residues. V dropped 6 bases and J dropped 7 bases, with 13 bases sitting between them. Per the germline V gene, CDR1 is MDHEN and CDR2 is SYDVKM.

The CDR3, as DNA: TGTGCCAGTAGTATGGAAGGTCTCGGGGACTATGGCTACACCTTC. It is translated as CASSMEGLGDYGYTF. The chain joins TRBV19 to TRBJ1-2; D is ambiguous. Trimming cost V 3 bases and J 3 bases, with 14 bases left between them. Germline V lookup: CDR1 LNHDA, CDR2 SQIVND (reference sequence). The CDR3 sequence is 15 residues long. The whole variable domain, remainder taken from reference TRBV19 and TRBJ1-2, is DGGITQSPKYLFRKEGQNVTLSCEQNLNHDAMYWYRQDPGQGLRLIYYSQIVNDFQKGDIAEGYSVSREKKESFPLTVTSAQKNPTAFYLCASSMEGLGDYGYTFGSGTRLTVV.

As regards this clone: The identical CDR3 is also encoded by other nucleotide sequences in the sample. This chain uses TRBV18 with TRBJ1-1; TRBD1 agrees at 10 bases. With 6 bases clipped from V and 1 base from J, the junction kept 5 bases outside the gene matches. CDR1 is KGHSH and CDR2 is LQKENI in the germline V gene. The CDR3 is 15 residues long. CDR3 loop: CASSPGQGRNTEAFF. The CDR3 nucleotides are TGTGCCAGCTCGCCGGGACAGGGGCGGAACACTGAAGCTTTCTTT.

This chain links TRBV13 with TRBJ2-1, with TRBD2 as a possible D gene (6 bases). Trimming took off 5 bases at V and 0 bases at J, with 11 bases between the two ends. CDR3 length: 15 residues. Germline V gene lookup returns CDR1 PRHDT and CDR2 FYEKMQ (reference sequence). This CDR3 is CASSPGLSSYNEQFF. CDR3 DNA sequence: TGTGCCAGCAGCCCGGGACTTAGCTCCTACAATGAGCAGTTCTTC.

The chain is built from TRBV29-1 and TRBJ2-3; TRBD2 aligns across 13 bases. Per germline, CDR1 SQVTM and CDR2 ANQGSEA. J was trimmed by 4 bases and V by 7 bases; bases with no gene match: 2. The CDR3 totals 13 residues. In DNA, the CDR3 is TGCAGCGCCGGACTAGCGGGAGCAGATACGCAGTATTTT. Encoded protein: CSAGLAGADTQYF.

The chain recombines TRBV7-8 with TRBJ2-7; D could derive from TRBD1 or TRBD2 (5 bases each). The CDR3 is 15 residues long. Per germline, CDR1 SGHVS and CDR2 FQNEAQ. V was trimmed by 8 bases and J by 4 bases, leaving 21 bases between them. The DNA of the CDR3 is TGTGCCAGCCAGAAAACCGGGACCTATTATTACGAGCAGTACTTC. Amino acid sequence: CASQKTGTYYYEQYF. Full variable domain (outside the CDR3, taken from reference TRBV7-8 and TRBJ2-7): GAGVSQSPRYKVAKRGQDVALRCDPISGHVSLFWYQQALGQGPEFLTYFQNEAQLDKSGLPSDRFFAERPEGSVSTLKIQRTQQEDSAVYLCASQKTGTYYYEQYFGPGTRLTVT.

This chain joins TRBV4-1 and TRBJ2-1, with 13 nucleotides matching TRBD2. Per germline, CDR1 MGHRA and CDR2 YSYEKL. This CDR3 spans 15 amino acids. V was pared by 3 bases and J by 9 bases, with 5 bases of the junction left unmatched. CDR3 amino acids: CASSQGLAGRGEQFF. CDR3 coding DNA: TGCGCCAGCAGCCAGGGACTAGCGGGGAGGGGTGAGCAGTTCTTC.

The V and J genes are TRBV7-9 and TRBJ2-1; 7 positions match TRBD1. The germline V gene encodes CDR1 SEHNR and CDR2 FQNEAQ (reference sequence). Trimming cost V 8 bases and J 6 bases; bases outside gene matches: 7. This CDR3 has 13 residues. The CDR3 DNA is TGTGCCAGCGTGGGGACAGCCGGCAATGAGCAGTTCTTC. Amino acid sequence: CASVGTAGNEQFF.

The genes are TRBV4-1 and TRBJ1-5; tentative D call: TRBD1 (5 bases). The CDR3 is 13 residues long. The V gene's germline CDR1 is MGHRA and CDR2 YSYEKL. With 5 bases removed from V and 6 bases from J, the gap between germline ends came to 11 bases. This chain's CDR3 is CASSAPGIQPQHF. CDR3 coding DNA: TGCGCCAGCAGCGCACCAGGGATTCAGCCCCAGCATTTT.